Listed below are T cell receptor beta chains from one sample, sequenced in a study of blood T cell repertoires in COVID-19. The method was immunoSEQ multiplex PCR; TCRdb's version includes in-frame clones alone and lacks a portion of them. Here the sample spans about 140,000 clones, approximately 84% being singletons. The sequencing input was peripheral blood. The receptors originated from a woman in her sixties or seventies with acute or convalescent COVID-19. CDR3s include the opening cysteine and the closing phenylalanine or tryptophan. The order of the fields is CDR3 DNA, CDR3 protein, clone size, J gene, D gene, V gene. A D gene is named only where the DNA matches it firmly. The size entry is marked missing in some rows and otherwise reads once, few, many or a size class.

CDR3nt: TGTGCCAGCAGCTTAGAGACAGGGGCGAACACTGAAGCTTTCTTT
CDR3aa: CASSLETGANTEAFF
abundance: .
j_gene: TRBJ1-1
d_gene: TRBD1
v_gene: TRBV7-6

CDR3nt: TGCGCCAGCAGCCAAGAATGGACAGCTGGAAACACCATATATTTT
CDR3aa: CASSQEWTAGNTIYF
abundance: .
j_gene: TRBJ1-3
d_gene: .
v_gene: TRBV4-1

CDR3nt: TGTGCCTGGAGGGGGGGACTAGCGGGACTCTACGAGCAGTACTTC
CDR3aa: CAWRGGLAGLYEQYF
abundance: .
j_gene: TRBJ2-7
d_gene: TRBD2
v_gene: TRBV30

CDR3nt: TGTGCCAGCAGTGCCCCCACAGGGACACAAGAGACCCAGTACTTC
CDR3aa: CASSAPTGTQETQYF
abundance: .
j_gene: TRBJ2-5
d_gene: .
v_gene: TRBV28

CDR3nt: TGTGCCAGCAGCTCCGCAGTTGGCCTTCTTGGAAACACCATATATTTT
CDR3aa: CASSSAVGLLGNTIYF
abundance: .
j_gene: TRBJ1-3
d_gene: .
v_gene: TRBV7-2

CDR3nt: TGTGCCAGCTCGCTTAGCGGGAGAGCGGATACGCAGTATTTT
CDR3aa: CASSLSGRADTQYF
abundance: once
j_gene: TRBJ2-3
d_gene: TRBD2
v_gene: TRBV2

CDR3nt: TGTGCCAGCAGCTTGGACTATATCTACAATGAGCAGTTCTTC
CDR3aa: CASSLDYIYNEQFF
abundance: .
j_gene: TRBJ2-1
d_gene: .
v_gene: TRBV7-2

CDR3nt: TGTGCCAGTACCGCACTAGGGCGGGAGGGCCGTAATGAGCAGTTCTTC
CDR3aa: CASTALGREGRNEQFF
abundance: .
j_gene: TRBJ2-1
d_gene: TRBD2
v_gene: TRBV19

CDR3nt: TGTGCCAGCAGCTTAGCGCGGAGACAGACCTATGGCTACACCTTC
CDR3aa: CASSLARRQTYGYTF
abundance: many
j_gene: TRBJ1-2
d_gene: .
v_gene: TRBV7-2

CDR3nt: TGCGCCAGCAGCTTGGGGAGAAATCAGCCCCAGCATTTT
CDR3aa: CASSLGRNQPQHF
abundance: once
j_gene: TRBJ1-5
d_gene: .
v_gene: TRBV5-1

CDR3nt: TGTGCCAGCAGCCATAGACTAGCAGTAAATGAGCAGTTCTTC
CDR3aa: CASSHRLAVNEQFF
abundance: few
j_gene: TRBJ2-1
d_gene: TRBD2
v_gene: TRBV3-1/TRBV3-2

CDR3nt: TGTGCCAGTATGGGGGACAGGGGAGGCTACGAGCAGTACTTC
CDR3aa: CASMGDRGGYEQYF
abundance: .
j_gene: TRBJ2-7
d_gene: TRBD1
v_gene: TRBV19

CDR3nt: TGTACCAGCAGCTCCCCATACAGGGGGGGCACTGAAGCTTTCTTT
CDR3aa: CTSSSPYRGGTEAFF
abundance: .
j_gene: TRBJ1-1
d_gene: TRBD1
v_gene: TRBV11-2

CDR3nt: TGTGCCAGTGGGGAACAGGGGGCGAGGTTGAATGAGCAGTTCTTC
CDR3aa: CASGEQGARLNEQFF
abundance: .
j_gene: TRBJ2-1
d_gene: TRBD1
v_gene: TRBV19

CDR3nt: TGTGCCAGCAGTTTAGCGACAGGGGTTGGCTACACCTTC
CDR3aa: CASSLATGVGYTF
abundance: .
j_gene: TRBJ1-2
d_gene: TRBD1
v_gene: TRBV12-3/TRBV12-4

CDR3nt: TGTGCCAGCAGCTTATCAGGGGCGAATTCACCCCTCCACTTT
CDR3aa: CASSLSGANSPLHF
abundance: .
j_gene: TRBJ1-6
d_gene: .
v_gene: TRBV7-9

CDR3nt: TGCGCCAGCAGCGGGAGGGCGGGTCAAGAGACCCAGTACTTC
CDR3aa: CASSGRAGQETQYF
abundance: .
j_gene: TRBJ2-5
d_gene: TRBD2
v_gene: TRBV5-1

CDR3nt: TGCGCCAGCAGCGAGGACACCGCCTATGGCTACACCTTC
CDR3aa: CASSEDTAYGYTF
abundance: .
j_gene: TRBJ1-2
d_gene: .
v_gene: TRBV4-3

CDR3nt: TGTGCCAGCAGGAACACAGGGGGCCGTGCTGGCGGGGAGCTGTTTTTT
CDR3aa: CASRNTGGRAGGELFF
abundance: .
j_gene: TRBJ2-2
d_gene: TRBD1
v_gene: TRBV7-2

CDR3nt: TGTGCCAGCAGTTTAAGCCCCCTCGGTTTGAGAGAAGCTTTCTTT
CDR3aa: CASSLSPLGLREAFF
abundance: .
j_gene: TRBJ1-1
d_gene: .
v_gene: TRBV28

CDR3nt: TGTGCCAGCAGCTTACGTCGAGGCTCACCCCTCCACTTT
CDR3aa: CASSLRRGSPLHF
abundance: .
j_gene: TRBJ1-6
d_gene: .
v_gene: TRBV7-3

CDR3nt: TGTGCCAGCAGCCACCGGACAGGGATTTCACCCCTCCACTTT
CDR3aa: CASSHRTGISPLHF
abundance: .
j_gene: TRBJ1-6
d_gene: TRBD1
v_gene: TRBV28